Below, 15 T cell receptor beta chains from the same sample are listed, as sequenced in a study of T cells expressing NK-cell markers. TCRdb processed the 5' RACE reads again and assigns one entry to each CDR3 protein, with no DNA. The sample is made up of about 430,000 distinct CDR3 sequences, and the top ten hold 1.4% of it. What was sequenced was blood T cells: a sorted CD56 or NKG2C T cell subset, CD4+ or CD8+ T cells, or bulk PBMC T cells (not recorded which). These receptors were collected from a woman aged 50 to 60 in good health.

This CDR3 is CASSLGRAGSGRNGTDTQYF. The chain recombines TRBV11-3 with TRBJ2-3; TCRdb reports TRBD2, a call that lacks DNA to check it against. The CDR3 runs 20 residues. Germline V lookup: CDR1 SGHNT, CDR2 YENEEA. The variable domain in full, with the rest retrieved from reference TRBV11-3 and TRBJ2-3, is EAGVVQSPRYKIIEKKQPVAFWCNPISGHNTLYWYLQNLGQGPELLIRYENEEAVDDSQLPKDRFSAERLKGVDSTLKIQPAELGDSAVYLCASSLGRAGSGRNGTDTQYFGPGTRLTVL.

The chain couples TRBV21-1 to TRBJ2-2; TCRdb's assignment of TRBD2 cannot be checked, as there is no DNA. TRBV21-1 is classified as a pseudogene. The CDR3 is 12 amino acids. This CDR3 reads CATLRRAGELFF.

The CDR3 here is CASKEYGTGIYEQYF. The J gene is TRBJ2-7, the V gene TRBV10-2; TCRdb reports TRBD1, a call that lacks DNA to check it against. Germline CDR1 WSHSY, CDR2 SAAADI. The CDR3 is 15 residues long.

The chain carries TRBV5-5 and TRBJ1-4. CDR1 is SGHKS and CDR2 is YYEKEE in the germline V gene (reference sequence). The CDR3 sequence is 15 residues long. CDR3 in amino acids: CASSTRGRTDEKLFF.

The chain carries TRBV5-6 and TRBJ2-1. CDR1 SGHDT and CDR2 YYEEEE come from the germline V gene. The CDR3 consists of 17 residues. This chain's CDR3 is CASSLVQTSRTNNEQFF.

The chain employs TRBV10-3 and TRBJ2-1. Germline lookup yields CDR1 ENHRY and CDR2 SYGVKD. The CDR3 is 14 residues long. The CDR3 sequence is CAISGGVANNEQFF.

V is TRBV2 and J is TRBJ2-1. The CDR3 contains 12 residues. From germline, CDR1 is SNHLY and CDR2 FYNNEI. Here the CDR3 reads CASSDDHNEQFF.

The chain recombines TRBV7-8 with TRBJ2-5; the D call of TRBD1 rests on TCRdb alone, since no DNA is present to check it. From germline, CDR1 is SGHVS and CDR2 FQNEAQ. The CDR3 is made up of 13 amino acids. The CDR3 sequence is CASSRGSKETQYF.

V is TRBV5-1 and J is TRBJ2-2. The CDR3 is 14 residues long. Germline V gene sequence: CDR1 SGHRS, CDR2 YFSETQ. The CDR3 spells CASSTSQVTGELFF. The full variable domain, with the rest looked up from reference TRBV5-1 and TRBJ2-2, is KAGVTQTPRYLIKTRGQQVTLSCSPISGHRSVSWYQQTPGQGLQFLFEYFSETQRNKGNFPGRFSGRQFSNSRSEMNVSTLELGDSALYLCASSTSQVTGELFFGEGSRLTVL.

CDR3 sequence: CASSGQGVDYGYTF. The chain employs TRBV10-2 and TRBJ1-2; with no DNA, the TCRdb D assignment of TRBD1 cannot be verified. The CDR3 extends over 14 amino acids. Germline V gene data show CDR1 as WSHSY and CDR2 as SAAADI.

The V gene is TRBV12-3 or TRBV12-4, the J gene TRBJ2-1; the TCRdb D gene call, TRBD2, has no DNA to confirm it. The CDR3 is made up of 15 amino acids. CDR3 sequence reads: CASARGGGSTDEQFF.

The chain is built from TRBV5-1 and TRBJ2-1; absent DNA, TCRdb's TRBD2 call cannot be checked. Looked up from germline, CDR1 is SGHRS and CDR2 is YFSETQ. The length of the CDR3 is 18 residues. CDR3 loop: CASSVTSGRGSSYNEQFF.

The chain carries TRBV15 and TRBJ2-2; TCRdb calls TRBD2, which cannot be checked without DNA. CDR3 length: 15 residues. The V gene's germline CDR1 is LNHNV and CDR2 YYDKDF (reference sequence). CDR3 protein: CATSRSGVSTGELFF.

The chain recombines TRBV5-1 with TRBJ1-1. CDR1 is SGHRS, CDR2 YFSETQ, per germline. This CDR3 has 16 amino acids. The CDR3 here is CASSLEGRAKRREAFF.

The genes are TRBV24-1 and TRBJ2-5; the D gene TCRdb calls, TRBD1, cannot be checked with no DNA. There are 16 residues in the CDR3. CDR1 and CDR2 (germline): KGHDR, SFDVKD. The CDR3 protein is CATTGGDTPMRETQYF.